This T cell receptor beta chain was observed in a study of blood T cells in healthy people across ages. The table lists this clonotype with a few counts. The junction had 4 bases not matched to a gene; V was cut back by 2 bases and J by 4 bases. This CDR3 spans 14 amino acids. CDR1 SEHNR and CDR2 FQNEAQ come from the germline V gene (reference sequence). The authors ran a second PCR of 7 to 11 cycles using a sample-barcoded 5' primer and a J-beta primer mix. TCRdb reanalysed the 5' RACE reads using MiXCR and keeps one entry per CDR3 protein. The sample carries about 1,800,000 distinct CDR3 sequences, 25% to 30% recorded once.

This clonotype was sampled from a woman in her 30s in good health. The rearrangement uses TRBV7-9 and TRBJ2-5, with TRBD2 matching 7 bases. Source material: blood. In DNA, the CDR3 is TGTGCCAGCAGCTTATTCGGGGGGAGAGAGACCCAGTACTTC. It translates to CASSLFGGRETQYF.